Presented here are 21 T cell receptor beta chains from one specimen sequenced in a study of metastatic and nonmetastatic thyroid tumors. Not a single patient had been given any form of treatment at any point before undergoing thyroid surgery. From the PCR reads, TCRdb re-called clones with MiXCR. Of about 40,000 clones in the sample, roughly a sixth are singletons; the top ten hold approximately 3.8%. Input material: blood. The source of these receptors is a female donor with papillary thyroid cancer or a benign thyroid nodule (not recorded which). Some clones in this sample may be carry-over from other donors' samples.

This clone was recorded at least ten times. This rearrangement joins TRBV20-1 to TRBJ2-1, with 10 bases matching TRBD2. The CDR3 runs to 15 residues. In germline, CDR1 is DFQATT, CDR2 SNEGSKA (reference sequence). Unmatched junction bases numbered 12, after V lost 6 bases and J lost 7 bases. In DNA form, the CDR3 reads TGCAGTGCGCCGGTACTAGCGGGAAGGTCGAATGAGCAGTTCTTC. The encoded protein is CSAPVLAGRSNEQFF.

In this sample, this clone turned up many times. J is TRBJ2-1 and V is TRBV6-4, with a possible D match to TRBD1 (6 bases). Deletions cut 5 bases from V and 9 bases from J, with 14 bases between. This CDR3 is built from 13 residues. The V gene's germline CDR1 is MRHNA and CDR2 SNTAGT. Here the CDR3 reads CASSTTRQAEQFF. CDR3 nucleotide sequence: TGTGCCAGCAGTACAACCCGACAGGCTGAGCAGTTCTTC.

Ten or more counts support this clone. The chain links TRBV10-3 to TRBJ2-1; 10 positions agree with TRBD2. Germline values: CDR1 ENHRY, CDR2 SYGVKD. There are 15 residues in the CDR3. V was clipped by 2 bases and J by 7 bases; unmatched bases: 5. CDR3 bases: TGTGCCATCAGTGAGCCGCTAGCGGGAGCAAATGAGCAGTTCTTC. Translation: CAISEPLAGANEQFF.

This clone was seen ten or more times. The chain employs TRBV7-9 and TRBJ1-1, with TRBD1 matching 9 bases. The CDR3 runs 15 residues. Looked up from germline, CDR1 is SEHNR and CDR2 is FQNEAQ (reference sequence). Trimming cost V 5 bases and J 3 bases; bases outside gene matches: 7. The CDR3 reads CASSLTGGKDTEAFF. The CDR3 DNA is TGTGCCAGCAGCCTTACAGGGGGCAAGGACACTGAAGCTTTCTTT.

Notes on this clone: This is likely a read error, given that the CDR3 carries no conserved phenylalanine or tryptophan at its end. The rearrangement uses TRBV3-1 and TRBJ1-2, with D tentatively TRBD1 (5 bases). V lost 5 bases to trimming and J lost 7 bases, with 17 bases between them. CDR3 length equals 14 residues. CDR1 and CDR2 from the germline V gene are LGHDT and YNNKEL (reference sequence). CDR3 bases: TGTGCCAGCAGCACGGTGGGGGAATTCGGTGGCTACACCCTC. Protein sequence: CASSTVGEFGGYTL.

This clone was detected many times. The chain carries TRBV10-3 and TRBJ2-7, with TRBD1 identical over 7 bases. V shed 4 bases and J 7 bases; nucleotides not matched to a gene: 10. The CDR3 spans 14 residues. The germline gives CDR1 ENHRY, CDR2 SYGVKD. The CDR3 bases are TGTGCCATCAGTGGAGGGGCAGGGGGTCAAGAGCAGTACTTC. This encodes CAISGGAGGQEQYF.

This clone was picked up many times. The chain is built from TRBV4-1 and TRBJ2-5; TRBD2 agrees at 8 bases. Losses at the gene ends were 1 base for V and 7 bases for J; bases not matched to a gene: 8. The CDR3 runs 15 residues. Per the germline V gene, CDR1 is MGHRA and CDR2 is YSYEKL. The CDR3 nucleotides are TGCGCCAGCAGCCAAGCCGTCGGGGGGGTCTCGACCCAGTACTTC. Protein product: CASSQAVGGVSTQYF.

V usage is TRBV5-1 and J usage is TRBJ1-5; TRBD1 is a possible D gene (5 bases). The V and J ends lost 5 bases and 2 bases respectively, with 17 bases between them. This CDR3 has 16 amino acids. Germline V lookup: CDR1 SGHRS, CDR2 YFSETQ. The CDR3, as DNA: TGCGCCAGCAGTCCCCAAGGGATGGGACGCAATCAGCCCCAGCATTTT. It is translated as CASSPQGMGRNQPQHF.

This clone was detected ten times or more. This sequence joins TRBV5-4 and TRBJ2-1, with TRBD1 matching over 7 bases. CDR1 is SGHNT and CDR2 is YYREEE in the germline V gene (reference sequence). Trimming at V came to 2 bases and at J to 1 base, leaving 3 bases not matched to a gene. There are 15 residues in the CDR3. The CDR3 sequence: CASSFLQGSYNEQFF. The CDR3 coding sequence is TGTGCCAGCAGCTTTCTACAGGGGTCCTACAATGAGCAGTTCTTC.

Comment on this clone: The junction shows a germline mismatch at one end, possibly a read error. This sequence joins TRBV20-1 and TRBJ2-3, with D possibly being TRBD1 (5 bases). Germline V gene data show CDR1 as DFQATT and CDR2 as SNEGSKA (reference sequence). The CDR3 extends over 13 amino acids. The CDR3 reads CGARRQITDTQYF. The CDR3 coding sequence is TGCGGTGCTAGAAGACAGATCACAGATACGCAGTATTTT.

About this clone: Sequence at one end of the junction differs from germline and may be a read error. V usage is TRBV7-6 and J usage is TRBJ2-6; D is ambiguous. The CDR3 runs 16 residues. Germline V gene lookup returns CDR1 SGHVS and CDR2 FNYEAQ. The chain's CDR3 is CASSLVHPPGSNVLTF. In DNA, the CDR3 is TGTGCCAGCAGCTTAGTTCATCCCCCTGGGTCCAACGTCCTGACTTTC. Variable domain in full (rest from reference TRBV7-6 and TRBJ2-6): GAGVSQSPRYKVTKRGQDVALRCDPISGHVSLYWYRQALGQGPEFLTYFNYEAQQDKSGLPNDRFSAERPEGSISTLTIQRTEQRDSAMYRCASSLVHPPGSNVLTFGAGSRLTVL.

This clone was recorded many times. The gene calls are TRBV7-6 and TRBJ2-5; D is unresolved. Trimming took off 4 bases at V and 2 bases at J, with 8 bases between the two ends. The CDR3 has 13 amino acids. Germline CDR1 reads SGHVS; CDR2 reads FNYEAQ. The CDR3: CASSYQDQETQYF. For the CDR3, the DNA is TGTGCCAGCAGCTACCAGGATCAAGAGACCCAGTACTTC.

In regard to this clone: A much larger clone sits a single nucleotide away, making a read error possible. V usage is TRBV20-1 and J usage is TRBJ1-5; D unresolved. The CDR3 is 14 residues long. The germline V gene has CDR1 DFQATT and CDR2 SNEGSKA (reference sequence). This CDR3 is CSARGTDGNQPRHF. The CDR3 DNA follows: TGCAGTGCTAGAGGTACGGATGGCAATCAGCCCCGGCATTTT.

This clone has ten or more counts. This sequence joins TRBV19 and TRBJ1-1, with D perhaps TRBD1 (5 bases). The CDR3 is made up of 14 amino acids. Trimming removed 0 bases at V and 2 bases at J, with 7 bases between. Germline V gene lookup returns CDR1 LNHDA and CDR2 SQIVND (reference sequence). As DNA, the CDR3 is TGTGCCAGTAGTATAGAGGGGGAAAACACTGAAGCTTTCTTT. Translation gives CASSIEGENTEAFF.

This clone showed up many times. The CDR3 region has the DNA TGTGCCAGCAGCCAAGACTCCAGCGGGACAGATACGCAGTATTTT. This gives the protein CASSQDSSGTDTQYF. The rearrangement joins TRBV3-1 to TRBJ2-3; a weak D match, TRBD2 (6 bases). CDR3 length: 15 residues. Germline CDR1 is LGHDT and CDR2 is YNNKEL (reference sequence). V lost 0 bases to trimming and J lost 3 bases, with 10 bases between them.

A word on this clone: A read error may be the cause here, since a much bigger clone is one base away. The rearrangement uses TRBV6-2 or TRBV6-3 and TRBJ2-2; D is undetermined. This CDR3 is 11 amino acids long. Germline loops: CDR1 MNHEY, CDR2 SVGEGT. CDR3 sequence: CVSSYFGELFF. The CDR3 bases are TGTGTCAGCAGTTACTTCGGGGAGCTGTTTTTT.

By share of the sample, this clone is medium-sized (0.01 to 0.1%). V gene TRBV27 combines with J gene TRBJ2-3; D remains ambiguous. This CDR3 comprises 13 residues. V lost 0 bases to trimming and J lost 3 bases, with 4 bases between them. Germline V lookup: CDR1 MNHEY, CDR2 SMNVEV (reference sequence). This chain's CDR3 is CASSLSVTDTQYF. For the CDR3, the DNA is TGTGCCAGCAGTTTATCGGTGACAGATACGCAGTATTTT.

This clone was seen repeatedly, ten times or more. The V gene is TRBV27, the J gene TRBJ2-1, with 8 bases lining up with TRBD1. CDR3 length: 14 amino acids. The J segment lost 6 bases and the V segment lost 4 bases, leaving 5 bases of the junction unmatched. CDR1 is MNHEY, CDR2 SMNVEV, per germline (reference sequence). CDR3 sequence reads: CASSWQGARNEQFF. CDR3 coding DNA: TGTGCCAGCAGTTGGCAGGGGGCGCGCAATGAGCAGTTCTTC.

In this sample, this clone turned up many times. The chain is built from TRBV6-5 and TRBJ2-3; 9 nucleotides align to TRBD2. CDR1 and CDR2 (germline): MNHEY, SVGAGI. J was trimmed by 2 bases and V by 0 bases; bases with no gene match: 3. The CDR3 covers 16 residues. CDR3 nucleotide sequence: TGTGCCAGCAGTTACTCGTCTAGCGGGATCACAGATACGCAGTATTTT. It specifies CASSYSSSGITDTQYF.

This clone was detected many times. This rearrangement joins TRBV12-3 or TRBV12-4 to TRBJ2-3; D not resolved. V was trimmed by 2 bases and J by 3 bases, leaving 3 bases between them. The CDR3 consists of 12 residues. The CDR3 nucleotides read TGTGCCAGCAGTTTATCAACAGATACGCAGTATTTT. Translation: CASSLSTDTQYF.

This clone was observed many times. This sequence joins TRBV10-3 and TRBJ1-6; D ambiguous. Germline loops: CDR1 ENHRY, CDR2 SYGVKD. Deletions cut 0 bases from V and 1 base from J, with 10 bases between. This CDR3 has 17 amino acids. CDR3 in amino acids: CAISESPGRSYNSPLHF. CDR3 sequence (DNA): TGTGCCATCAGTGAGTCTCCGGGGAGGTCCTATAATTCACCCCTCCACTTT.